This is a list of T cell receptor beta chains from one sample in a study of T cells in localized non-small cell lung cancer. Profiling relied on immunoSEQ multiplex PCR, and the TCRdb table lists in-frame clones only, not all of them. This repertoire shows 2,500 or so clones, 36% found once; its top ten account for roughly 4%. The sequencing here drew on lymph node tissue, taken before any cancer treatment. These receptors all stem from a male donor aged 60 or over with stage II squamous cell lung carcinoma. CDR3s include the opening cysteine and the closing phenylalanine or tryptophan. D genes are given only for firm matches. The listing skips clone size in some rows; elsewhere it reads once, few, many or a size class.

medium-sized,16,NA,TRBV6-8,TRBJ2-1,CASRDPGLSSYNEQFF,TGTGCCAGCAGAGACCCGGGCTTGAGCTCCTACAATGAGCAGTTCTTC
NA,14,NA,TRBV11-3,TRBJ2-1,CASSLPGLYNEQFF,TGTGCCAGCAGCTTACCGGGACTGTACAATGAGCAGTTCTTC
NA,17,NA,TRBV18,TRBJ2-3,CASSPARGGKGTDTQYF,TGTGCCAGCTCACCCGCACGGGGCGGGAAGGGCACAGATACGCAGTATTTT
NA,13,NA,TRBV19,TRBJ2-1,CASSIGVHNEQFF,TGTGCCAGTAGTATAGGCGTTCACAATGAGCAGTTCTTC
few,12,NA,TRBV12-5,TRBJ2-1,CASLRYGGEQFF,TGTGCCAGCCTTCGTTACGGAGGTGAGCAGTTCTTC
NA,13,TRBD1,TRBV30,TRBJ1-6,CASSTGDNSPLHF,TGTGCCTCGTCGACAGGGGATAATTCACCCCTCCACTTT
once,13,TRBD1,TRBV19,TRBJ1-1,CASTDRQGSEAFF,TGTGCCAGTACCGATCGACAGGGATCTGAAGCTTTCTTT
NA,13,NA,TRBV29-1,TRBJ1-1,CSVIQGDNTEAFF,TGCAGCGTAATACAGGGCGATAACACTGAAGCTTTCTTT
NA,15,NA,TRBV6-8,TRBJ2-2,CASSQLARRAGELFF,TGTGCCAGCAGCCAACTAGCTCGGAGGGCCGGGGAGCTGTTTTTT
few,13,NA,TRBV9,TRBJ2-5,CASSVGGWETQYF,TGTGCCAGCAGCGTAGGAGGATGGGAGACCCAGTACTTC
few,16,NA,TRBV11-3,TRBJ2-7,CASSLGPGQNSYEQYF,TGTGCCAGCAGCTTAGGTCCGGGACAAAACTCCTACGAGCAGTACTTC
few,14,NA,TRBV9,TRBJ1-1,CASSASGENTEAFF,TGTGCCAGCAGCGCCTCGGGCGAGAACACTGAAGCTTTCTTT
NA,14,NA,TRBV29-1,TRBJ1-2,CSVVAVLDSYGYTF,TGCAGCGTTGTAGCAGTTTTGGACAGCTATGGCTACACCTTC
NA,13,NA,TRBV9,TRBJ2-7,CASSVGLDYEQYF,TGTGCCAGCAGCGTAGGTCTGGATTACGAGCAGTACTTC
NA,14,NA,TRBV6-8,TRBJ1-1,CASSYGVVNTEAFF,TGTGCCAGCAGTTACGGGGTGGTGAACACTGAAGCTTTCTTT